This paragraph covers one TCR beta chain sequence. This record comes from a study of blood T cell repertoires in COVID-19. Study background: COVID-19 samples, acute and convalescent, were from the United States, Italy and Spain.

The CDR3 has 14 amino acids. Trimming removed 1 base at V and 4 bases at J, with 11 bases between. Looked up from germline, CDR1 is SEHNR and CDR2 is FQNEAQ (reference sequence). Authors' analysis steps: Estimated nucleated cell counts came from reference gene primer amplification. Repertoires were generated with immunoSEQ multiplex PCR, while TCRdb's copy carries only in-frame clones and drops some. V and J calls and clone size follow that table, whereas D and trimming were derived from the DNA. The sample gives roughly 97,000 clones, about 87% of which show up once; over 12% is in the top ten. The origin of this receptor is a man aged 50-60 years with acute or convalescent COVID-19. The sequenced material came from peripheral blood. The V gene is TRBV7-9, the J gene TRBJ2-7, with D hard to call. CDR3 in amino acids: CASSLGGLKYEQYF. CDR3 coding DNA: TGTGCCAGCAGCTTAGGCGGCCTTAAATACGAGCAGTACTTC.